A single sample is the source of the 29 T cell receptor beta chains below, sequenced in a study of blood T cells in healthy people across ages (dated by TCRdb to the mid-2010s). Libraries were made using 5' RACE. The instrument was an Illumina HiSeq 2500. A second 7 to 11 cycle PCR used a sample-barcoded 5' primer and a J-beta primer mix. Using fastp at Q25 and MiXCR, TCRdb reprocessed the public reads and kept productive beta chains. One record per CDR3 amino acid sequence lists the most common genes and DNA. This sample comprises 1.5 million to 2 million distinct CDR3 sequences, 30% to 35% of them detected only once. The ten largest clones represent over 9% of the sample. The sequencing input was blood. The receptors shown here come from a woman under 40 in good health.

The sample holds a few counts of this clonotype. V usage is TRBV30 and J usage is TRBJ2-6, with D perhaps matching TRBD1 (6 bases). V was trimmed by 3 bases and J by 0 bases, leaving 12 bases between them. CDR3 length: 16 amino acids. CDR1 and CDR2 from the germline V gene are GTSNPN and SVGIG (reference sequence). The chain's CDR3 is CAWSGQLFSGANVLTF. CDR3 in DNA: TGTGCCTGGAGCGGACAGCTTTTCTCTGGGGCCAACGTCCTGACTTTC.

V usage is TRBV20-1 and J usage is TRBJ2-4; D call uncertain. Trimming pared 3 bases from V and 0 bases from J, leaving 9 bases between. Germline V gene lookup returns CDR1 DFQATT and CDR2 SNEGSKA (reference sequence). The CDR3 loop spans 14 amino acids. This chain's CDR3 is CSASKTVAKNIQYF. The CDR3 nucleotides read TGCAGTGCTAGCAAAACCGTAGCCAAAAACATTCAGTACTTC.

The rearrangement links TRBV29-1 to TRBJ2-1; TRBD1 agrees at 9 bases. CDR1 is SQVTM, CDR2 ANQGSEA, per germline. Trimming removed 2 bases from V and 6 bases from J; junction bases left unmatched: 5. The CDR3 is made up of 14 amino acids. CDR3 nucleotide sequence: TGCAGCGTTGAATATACGGACAGGGGCAATGAGCAGTTCTTC. Residues: CSVEYTDRGNEQFF.

This clonotype has more than one count but fewer than ten. The V and J genes are TRBV11-2 and TRBJ2-6; the D gene is possibly TRBD1 (6 bases). This CDR3 has 19 amino acids. Germline-derived CDR1 and CDR2 are SGHAT and FQNNGV. Trimming removed 4 bases from V and 0 bases from J, with 19 bases in between. CDR3 amino acids: CASSYLLRGTLSGANVLTF. CDR3 DNA sequence: TGTGCCAGCAGCTATCTCCTGAGGGGGACGCTCTCTGGGGCCAACGTCCTGACTTTC.

This clonotype was detected many times. The chain joins TRBV10-3 to TRBJ2-7, with a possible D match to TRBD2 (5 bases). This CDR3 has 13 amino acids. In germline, CDR1 is ENHRY, CDR2 SYGVKD. The V and J ends lost 1 base and 7 bases respectively, with 11 bases between them. The CDR3 is CAISEYGAAEQYF. The DNA for the CDR3 is TGTGCCATCAGTGAGTACGGAGCGGCGGAGCAGTACTTC.

The chain carries TRBV10-3 and TRBJ2-3, with 13 nucleotides matching TRBD2. V shed 5 bases and J 9 bases; nucleotides not matched to a gene: 2. Germline V gene lookup returns CDR1 ENHRY and CDR2 SYGVKD. This CDR3 contains 13 residues. CDR3 coding DNA: TGTGCCATCAGTTGGACTAGCGGGAGAACGCAGTATTTT. Translating it yields CAISWTSGRTQYF.

Concerning this clonotype: The junction does not match germline at one end; this may be a read error. This chain joins TRBV4-1 and TRBJ2-7; weak D call: TRBD2 (6 bases). This CDR3 has 15 residues. Germline CDR1 is MGHRA and CDR2 is YSYEKL. CDR3: CAGSHPSGGIYEQYF. In DNA, the CDR3 is TGCGCCGGCAGCCATCCCAGCGGCGGGATCTACGAGCAGTACTTC.

This rearrangement joins TRBV10-3 to TRBJ2-5; D remains ambiguous. Trimming cost V 8 bases and J 2 bases, with 12 bases left between them. CDR3 length: 13 residues. Germline V gene data show CDR1 as ENHRY and CDR2 as SYGVKD. The CDR3 region has the DNA TGTGCCATCGGTTGGCAGAGTCAAGAGACCCAGTACTTC. This gives the protein CAIGWQSQETQYF.

J is TRBJ2-1 and V is TRBV12-3 or TRBV12-4; 10 positions agree with TRBD2. V shed 8 bases and J 4 bases; nucleotides not matched to a gene: 5. The CDR3 length is 14 residues. The CDR3 sequence is CASAPSGGYNEQFF. As DNA, the CDR3 is TGTGCCAGCGCACCTAGCGGGGGTTACAATGAGCAGTTCTTC.

This chain joins TRBV27 and TRBJ2-7; 9 positions agree with TRBD2. The DNA end favors TRBJ2-5, so the J call may be wrong. The CDR3 has 17 amino acids. From germline, CDR1 is MNHEY and CDR2 SMNVEV (reference sequence). The CDR3 loop reads CASSHQGWGLAVKTQYF. As DNA, the CDR3 is TGTGCCAGCAGTCATCAAGGGTGGGGACTAGCAGTGAAGACCCAGTACTTC.

In this sample, this clonotype turned up a few times. The chain couples TRBV20-1 to TRBJ2-5, with 8 bases identical to TRBD2. In germline, CDR1 is DFQATT, CDR2 SNEGSKA (reference sequence). V lost 6 bases, J lost 5 bases, and 8 bases stayed unmatched. This CDR3 contains 13 residues. The CDR3 DNA reads as TGCAGTGCCCGGGGGGGGGCTATTGAGACCCAGTACTTC. This codes for CSARGGAIETQYF.

This clonotype was seen more than once but under ten times. V and J are TRBV7-9 and TRBJ2-5; the match to TRBD1 covers 7 bases. The CDR3 extends over 16 amino acids. Germline assignment: CDR1 SEHNR and CDR2 FQNEAQ (reference sequence). Trimming cost V 5 bases and J 2 bases; bases outside gene matches: 11. The CDR3 region is CASSPQGTARQETQYF. The CDR3 DNA sequence: TGTGCCAGCAGCCCTCAGGGGACAGCGAGACAAGAGACCCAGTACTTC.

The chain recombines TRBV27 with TRBJ2-1; D assignment may be TRBD1 or TRBD2 (5 bases each). V dropped 5 bases and J dropped 1 base, with 21 bases sitting between them. There are 18 residues in the CDR3. Germline assignment: CDR1 MNHEY and CDR2 SMNVEV (reference sequence). CDR3 residues: CASSTSTGTHASYNEQFF. The DNA of the CDR3 is TGTGCCAGCAGTACCTCTACCGGGACCCATGCATCCTACAATGAGCAGTTCTTC.

This clonotype was seen a few times. The V and J genes are TRBV20-1 and TRBJ1-5, with TRBD1 matching 7 bases. Germline V gene data show CDR1 as DFQATT and CDR2 as SNEGSKA (reference sequence). The CDR3 has 17 amino acids. Losses at the gene ends were 5 bases for V and 0 bases for J; bases not matched to a gene: 13. CDR3 residues: CSAREGQKPVSNQPQHF. The CDR3 coding sequence is TGCAGTGCTCGTGAGGGACAGAAACCTGTTAGCAATCAGCCCCAGCATTTT.

This chain links TRBV10-3 with TRBJ1-5; possible D gene TRBD1, 5 bases. Trimming took 9 bases from V and 5 from J, leaving 14 bases between them. CDR3 length: 13 amino acids. Germline values: CDR1 ENHRY, CDR2 SYGVKD. The CDR3, as DNA: TGTGCCATTAATTCTGGGGGAGATCAGCCCCAGCATTTT. Translated, it gives CAINSGGDQPQHF.

V and J are TRBV7-9 and TRBJ1-2; 9 bases are a match to TRBD1. CDR3 length: 14 amino acids. CDR1 and CDR2 (germline): SEHNR, FQNEAQ (reference sequence). V shed 3 bases and J 6 bases; nucleotides not matched to a gene: 5. Written as DNA, the CDR3 is TGTGCCAGCAGCTTTGGGGACAGGGTTCATGGCTACACCTTC. The encoded protein is CASSFGDRVHGYTF.

This clonotype was observed a single time. The chain links TRBV20-1 to TRBJ2-1; 11 bases agree with TRBD1. This CDR3 has 19 residues. In germline, CDR1 is DFQATT, CDR2 SNEGSKA (reference sequence). V shed 3 bases and J 0 bases; nucleotides not matched to a gene: 13. CDR3 protein: CSASASGTGGWGSYNEQFF. Here the CDR3 DNA reads TGCAGTGCTAGTGCATCCGGGACAGGGGGGTGGGGCTCCTACAATGAGCAGTTCTTC.

V usage is TRBV15 and J usage is TRBJ2-1; the D is unclear. The J call may not be correct, given that the DNA end is closer to TRBJ2-7. CDR1 LNHNV and CDR2 YYDKDF come from the germline V gene (reference sequence). The CDR3 sequence is 15 residues long. Here the CDR3 DNA reads TGTGCCACCAGCAGAGAGAGTCGCTCCTACAATGAGCAGTACTTC. Translated, it gives CATSRESRSYNEQYF.

This chain links TRBV10-3 with TRBJ2-2; D call uncertain. The germline V gene encodes CDR1 ENHRY and CDR2 SYGVKD. The CDR3 is 13 amino acids. V lost 3 bases to trimming and J lost 6 bases, with 8 bases between them. As DNA, the CDR3 is TGTGCCATCAGTGACCCCACTGCCGGGGAGCTGTTTTTT. Its translation: CAISDPTAGELFF.

V and J are TRBV6-1 and TRBJ2-7; TRBD1 might be the D (6 bases). The CDR3 has 16 residues. Germline V gene sequence: CDR1 MNHNS, CDR2 SASEGT. V was clipped by 4 bases and J by 3 bases, with 19 bases between them. CDR3 amino acids: CASSGFTGSEFYEQYF. The CDR3 DNA sequence: TGTGCCAGCAGTGGATTTACAGGGTCGGAATTCTACGAGCAGTACTTC.

This chain links TRBV11-1 with TRBJ2-1; 11 nucleotides agree with TRBD2. V shed 2 bases, J shed 2 bases, and the junction held 5 bases outside the gene matches. The CDR3 is 17 residues long. Germline V CDR1 and CDR2: SGHAT, FQDESV (reference sequence). This CDR3 is CASSLRGSGRAYNEQFF. The CDR3, as DNA: TGTGCCAGCAGCTTACGGGGTAGCGGGAGGGCCTACAATGAGCAGTTCTTC.

In its sample, this clonotype was seen a few times. This chain links TRBV7-9 with TRBJ1-2; no definite D call. Germline-derived CDR1 and CDR2 are SEHNR and FQNEAQ (reference sequence). The length of the CDR3 is 15 residues. Trimming stripped 8 bases from V and 1 base from J, with 17 bases between. Written as DNA, the CDR3 is TGTGCCAGCCTGTCCTATGAACAGATTAACTATGGCTACACCTTC. Amino acid sequence: CASLSYEQINYGYTF.

This clonotype appeared a few times. V usage is TRBV20-1 and J usage is TRBJ1-1, with 7 bases identical to TRBD1. This CDR3 spans 14 amino acids. Germline lookup yields CDR1 DFQATT and CDR2 SNEGSKA (reference sequence). Germline trimming cut 4 bases from V and 5 bases from J; bases unmatched to any gene: 10. Here the CDR3 reads CSANRDSRGTEAFF. CDR3 DNA sequence: TGCAGTGCTAACCGGGACAGTAGGGGAACTGAAGCTTTCTTT.

V and J are TRBV12-3 or TRBV12-4 and TRBJ1-1; D gene uncertain. V lost 6 bases, J lost 8 bases, and 16 bases lay in between. This CDR3 contains 13 residues. The CDR3 coding sequence is TGTGCCAGCAGCCCCGGAGTCTCCCTAGAAGCTTTCTTT. This encodes CASSPGVSLEAFF.

This chain uses TRBV7-2 with TRBJ1-5, with TRBD1 as a possible D gene (5 bases). This CDR3 has 15 residues. Per the germline V gene, CDR1 is SGHTA and CDR2 is FQGNSA. The ends were cut back, 1 base at V and 7 bases at J, with 14 bases in the middle. In nucleotides, the CDR3 is TGTGCCAGCAGCTTAGACAGCTCCTGGGGGCAGCCCCAGCATTTT. Amino acids: CASSLDSSWGQPQHF.

This clonotype was detected only a few times. The chain recombines TRBV27 with TRBJ2-7; weak D call: TRBD2 (5 bases). Trimming took off 2 bases at V and 7 bases at J, with 12 bases between the two ends. The CDR3 is 13 amino acids. Germline V gene data show CDR1 as MNHEY and CDR2 as SMNVEV (reference sequence). The DNA of the CDR3 is TGTGCCAGCAGTTTAGCGGCTACGGGAGAGCAGTACTTC. Protein sequence: CASSLAATGEQYF.

Only a few counts were recorded for this clonotype. Compared with germline, one end of the junction differs, possibly owing to a read error. CDR3 sequence: CASSLELGTEAFF. The CDR3 bases are TGTGCCAGCAGCCTAGAATTGGGCACTGAAGCTTTCTTT. The chain has TRBV11-2 and TRBJ1-1; no definite D call. Germline CDR1 and CDR2: SGHAT and FQNNGV. The CDR3 has 13 amino acids.

V is TRBV6-2 or TRBV6-3 and J is TRBJ2-5; 12 nucleotides match TRBD2. The J call is doubtful: the DNA matches TRBJ2-7 better. The CDR3 is 14 amino acids. Germline V gene data show CDR1 as MNHEY and CDR2 as SVGEGT. In DNA, the CDR3 is TGTGCCAGCGGAACTAGCGGGGGGTTGTACGAGCAGTACTTC. Its protein is CASGTSGGLYEQYF.

This chain uses TRBV6-5 with TRBJ2-7; 10 bases map to TRBD1. The CDR3 covers 16 residues. The V gene end was trimmed by 6 bases and the J gene end by 2 bases; junction bases not matched to a gene: 10. From germline, CDR1 is MNHEY and CDR2 SVGAGI. CDR3 protein: CASSLGQGIHTYEQYF. The CDR3 DNA sequence: TGTGCCAGCAGCCTGGGACAGGGGATACACACCTACGAGCAGTACTTC.